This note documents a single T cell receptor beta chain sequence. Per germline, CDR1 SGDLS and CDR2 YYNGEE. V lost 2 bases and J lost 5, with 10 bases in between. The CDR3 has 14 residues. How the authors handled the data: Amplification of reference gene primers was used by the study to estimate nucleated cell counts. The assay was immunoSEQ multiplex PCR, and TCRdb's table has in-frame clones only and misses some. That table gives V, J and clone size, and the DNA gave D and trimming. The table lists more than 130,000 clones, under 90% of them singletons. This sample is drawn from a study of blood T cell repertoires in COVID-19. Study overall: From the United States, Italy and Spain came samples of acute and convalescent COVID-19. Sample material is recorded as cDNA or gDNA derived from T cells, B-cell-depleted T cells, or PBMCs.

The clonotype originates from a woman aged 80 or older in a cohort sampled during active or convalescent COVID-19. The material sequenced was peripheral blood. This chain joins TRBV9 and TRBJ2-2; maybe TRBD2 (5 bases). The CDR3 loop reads CASSVRLATGELFF. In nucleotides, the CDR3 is TGTGCCAGCAGCGTGAGGCTAGCAACCGGGGAGCTGTTTTTT.